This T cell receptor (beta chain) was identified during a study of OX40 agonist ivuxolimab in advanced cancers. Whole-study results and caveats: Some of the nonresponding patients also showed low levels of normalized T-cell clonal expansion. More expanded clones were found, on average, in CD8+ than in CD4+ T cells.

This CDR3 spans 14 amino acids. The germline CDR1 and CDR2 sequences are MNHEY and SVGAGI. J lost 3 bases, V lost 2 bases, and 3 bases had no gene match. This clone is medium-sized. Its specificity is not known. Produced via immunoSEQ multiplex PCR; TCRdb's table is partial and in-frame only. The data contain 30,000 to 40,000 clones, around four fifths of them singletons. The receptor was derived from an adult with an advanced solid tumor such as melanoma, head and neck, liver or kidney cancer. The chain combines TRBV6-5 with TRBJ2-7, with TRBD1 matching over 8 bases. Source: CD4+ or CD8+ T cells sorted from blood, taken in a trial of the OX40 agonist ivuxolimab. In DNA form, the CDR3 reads TGTGCCAGCAGTTACGACAGGGGATACTACGAGCAGTACTTC. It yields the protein CASSYDRGYYEQYF.